The entry that follows covers one T cell receptor (beta chain) sequence. Antigen: not known. Trimming took 6 bases from V and 0 from J, leaving 8 bases between them. The CDR3 runs 13 residues. Germline V gene lookup returns CDR1 ENHRY and CDR2 SYGVKD. The data were produced by immunoSEQ multiplex PCR, yet TCRdb's version contains in-frame clones alone and is incomplete. Among 800,000 to 950,000 clones listed, around 96% were seen once. The data stem from a study of shared clonotypes between healthy human individuals. Notes on the study in general: Generation of non-shared clonotypes was less probable than generation of clonotypes shared by all four donors. The study sampled only blood, and tissue repertoires likely differ.

Naive CD8 isolation took CD45RO-negative cells positively selected for CCR7 and excluded terminally differentiated effector memory CD45RA+ cells. The sequence derives from a man aged 25-45 years in good health. The sample consisted of naive CD8+ T cells sorted from blood. The rearrangement links TRBV10-3 to TRBJ1-1; the D gene is possibly TRBD1 (6 bases). The CDR3 nucleotides read TGTGCCATCAGGGACAGTATGAACACTGAAGCTTTCTTT. Its protein product is CAIRDSMNTEAFF.